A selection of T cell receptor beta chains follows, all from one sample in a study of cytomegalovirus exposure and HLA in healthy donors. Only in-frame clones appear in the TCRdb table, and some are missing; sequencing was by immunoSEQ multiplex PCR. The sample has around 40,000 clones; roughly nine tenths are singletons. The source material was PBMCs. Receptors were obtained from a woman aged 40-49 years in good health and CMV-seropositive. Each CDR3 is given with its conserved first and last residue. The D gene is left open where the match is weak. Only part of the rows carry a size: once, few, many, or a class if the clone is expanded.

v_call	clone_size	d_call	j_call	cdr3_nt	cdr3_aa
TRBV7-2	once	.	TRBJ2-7	TGTGCCAGCAGCTTAGCCCCGCCGCCGGGGGCCTACGAGCAGTACTTC	CASSLAPPPGAYEQYF
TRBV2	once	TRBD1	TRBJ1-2	TGTGCCAGCAGGGCAGGGGACAGGGGGCCCGTCACCTTC	CASRAGDRGPVTF
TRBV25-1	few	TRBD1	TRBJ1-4	TGTGCCAGCAGTCGCCCCGGGACAGGGAGTGAAAAACTGTTTTTT	CASSRPGTGSEKLFF
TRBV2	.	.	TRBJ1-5	TGTGCCAGCAGTGAACGTATGAGTAGCAATCAGCCCCAGCATTTT	CASSERMSSNQPQHF
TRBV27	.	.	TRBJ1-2	TGTGCCAGCACCGGGGGAGGAGGCTACACCTTC	CASTGGGGYTF
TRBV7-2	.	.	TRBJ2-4	TGTGCCAGCAGAAAAAACCCGGACAGCGGCAAAAACATTCAGTACTTC	CASRKNPDSGKNIQYF
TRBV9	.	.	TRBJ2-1	TGTGCCAGCAGCATTAGGGGGGGTGAGCAGTTCTTC	CASSIRGGEQFF
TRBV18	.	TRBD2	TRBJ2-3	TGTGCCAGCTCACCGTCGGGACTAGCGGGGGGGACGCAGTATTTT	CASSPSGLAGGTQYF
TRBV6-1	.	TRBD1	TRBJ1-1	TGTGCCAGCAGTGAACGAGGGACAGGGAACACTGAAGCTTTCTTT	CASSERGTGNTEAFF
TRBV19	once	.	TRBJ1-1	TGTGCCACAACCTTAGGGGTGGGGCCAGGGAACACTGAAGCTTTCTTT	CATTLGVGPGNTEAFF
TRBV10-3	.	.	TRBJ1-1	TGTGCCATCAGTGAATCTATGAACACTGAAGCTTTCTTT	CAISESMNTEAFF
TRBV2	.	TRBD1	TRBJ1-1	TGTGCCAGCAGTGATAAAGGTCTGAAGGGGGCAGAAGCTTTCTTT	CASSDKGLKGAEAFF
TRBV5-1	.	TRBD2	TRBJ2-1	TGCGCCAGCAATAAGCGGGAGGGCCCAAATGAGCAGTTCTTC	CASNKREGPNEQFF
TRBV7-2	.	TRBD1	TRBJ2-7	TGTGCCAGCAGCACCGACAGGGGGATTGGGCAGTACTTC	CASSTDRGIGQYF